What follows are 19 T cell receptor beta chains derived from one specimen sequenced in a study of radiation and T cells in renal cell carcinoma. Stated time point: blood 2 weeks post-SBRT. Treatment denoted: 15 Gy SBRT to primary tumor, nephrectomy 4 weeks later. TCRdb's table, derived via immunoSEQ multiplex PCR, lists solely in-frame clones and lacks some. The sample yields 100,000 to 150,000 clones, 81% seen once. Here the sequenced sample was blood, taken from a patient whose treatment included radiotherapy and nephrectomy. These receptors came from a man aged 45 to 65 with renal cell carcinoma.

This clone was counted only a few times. In DNA form, the CDR3 reads TGTGCCAGCAGGCCGGGACGTTTGAACACTGAAGCTTTCTTT. Translating gives CASRPGRLNTEAFF. The chain links TRBV28 to TRBJ1-1; D is possibly TRBD1 (5 bases). Germline V lookup: CDR1 MDHEN, CDR2 SYDVKM. V was cut by 6 bases and J by 0 bases, with 11 bases left in between. The CDR3 contains 14 residues.

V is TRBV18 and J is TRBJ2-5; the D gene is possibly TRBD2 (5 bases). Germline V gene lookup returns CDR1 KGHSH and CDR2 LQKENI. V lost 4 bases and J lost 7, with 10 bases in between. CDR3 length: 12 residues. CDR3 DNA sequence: TGTGCCAGCTCACTCATAAGCGGGACCCAGTACTTC. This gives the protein CASSLISGTQYF.

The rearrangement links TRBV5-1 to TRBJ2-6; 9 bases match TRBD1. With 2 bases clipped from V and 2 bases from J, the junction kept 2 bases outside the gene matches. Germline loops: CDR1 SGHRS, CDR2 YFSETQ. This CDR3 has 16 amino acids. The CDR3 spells CASSFTGGPGANVLTF. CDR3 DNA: TGCGCCAGCAGCTTTACAGGGGGCCCTGGGGCCAACGTCCTGACTTTC.

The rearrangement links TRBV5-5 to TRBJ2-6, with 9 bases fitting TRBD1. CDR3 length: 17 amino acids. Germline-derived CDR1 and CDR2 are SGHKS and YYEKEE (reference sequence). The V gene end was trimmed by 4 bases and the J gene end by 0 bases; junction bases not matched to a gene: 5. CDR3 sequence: CASSRDRAFSGANVLTF. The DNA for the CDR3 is TGTGCCAGCAGCCGGGACAGGGCCTTCTCTGGGGCCAACGTCCTGACTTTC. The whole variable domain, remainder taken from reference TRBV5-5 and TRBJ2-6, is DAGVTQSPTHLIKTRGQQVTLRCSPISGHKSVSWYQQVLGQGPQFIFQYYEKEERGRGNFPDRFSARQFPNYSSELNVNALLLGDSALYLCASSRDRAFSGANVLTFGAGSRLTVL.

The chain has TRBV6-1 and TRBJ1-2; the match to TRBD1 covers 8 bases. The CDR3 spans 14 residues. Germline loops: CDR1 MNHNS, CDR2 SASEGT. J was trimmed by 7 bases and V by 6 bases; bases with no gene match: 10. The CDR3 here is CASRGGQARGGYTF. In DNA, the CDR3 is TGTGCCAGCAGGGGGGGACAGGCGCGGGGTGGCTACACCTTC.

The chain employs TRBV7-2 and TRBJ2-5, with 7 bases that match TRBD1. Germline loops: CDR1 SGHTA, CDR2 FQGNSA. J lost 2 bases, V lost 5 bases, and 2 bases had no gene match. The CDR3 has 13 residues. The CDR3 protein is CASSPGGQETQYF. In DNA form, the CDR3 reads TGTGCCAGCAGCCCAGGGGGTCAAGAGACCCAGTACTTC.

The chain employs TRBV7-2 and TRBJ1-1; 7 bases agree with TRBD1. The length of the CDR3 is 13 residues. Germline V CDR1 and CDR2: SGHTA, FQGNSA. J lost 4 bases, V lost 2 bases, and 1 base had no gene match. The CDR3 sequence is CASSLTGATEAFF. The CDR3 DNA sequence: TGTGCCAGCAGCTTAACAGGGGCCACTGAAGCTTTCTTT.

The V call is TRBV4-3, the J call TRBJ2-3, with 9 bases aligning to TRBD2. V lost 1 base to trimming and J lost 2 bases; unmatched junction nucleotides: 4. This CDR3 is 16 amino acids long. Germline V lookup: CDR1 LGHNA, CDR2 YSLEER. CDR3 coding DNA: TGCGCCAGCAGCCAAGGGAGCGGGGGGCTCACAGATACGCAGTATTTT. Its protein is CASSQGSGGLTDTQYF.

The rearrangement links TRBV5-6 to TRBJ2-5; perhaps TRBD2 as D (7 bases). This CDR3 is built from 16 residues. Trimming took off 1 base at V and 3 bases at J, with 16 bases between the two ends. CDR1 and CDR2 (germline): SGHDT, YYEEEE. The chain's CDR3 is CASSLTLGGAKETQYF. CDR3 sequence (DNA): TGTGCCAGCAGCTTGACCCTGGGGGGGGCCAAAGAGACCCAGTACTTC.

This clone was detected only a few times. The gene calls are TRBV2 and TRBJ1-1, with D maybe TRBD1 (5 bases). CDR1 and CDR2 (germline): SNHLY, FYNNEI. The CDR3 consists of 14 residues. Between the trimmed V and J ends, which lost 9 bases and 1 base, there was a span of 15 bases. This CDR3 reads CASGQGQPNTEAFF. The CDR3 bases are TGTGCCAGTGGGCAGGGCCAGCCGAACACTGAAGCTTTCTTT.

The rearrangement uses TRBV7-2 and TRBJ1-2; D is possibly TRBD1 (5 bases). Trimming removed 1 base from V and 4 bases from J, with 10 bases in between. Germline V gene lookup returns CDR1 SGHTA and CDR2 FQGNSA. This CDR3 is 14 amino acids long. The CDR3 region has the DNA TGTGCCAGCAGCTTAGATGGGGGGGGCTATGGCTACACCTTC. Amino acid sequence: CASSLDGGGYGYTF.

CDR3 loop: CASSDVSGSGGEQFF. The CDR3 DNA reads as TGTGCCAGCAGTGACGTGAGCGGGAGTGGAGGTGAGCAGTTCTTC. The chain recombines TRBV6-4 with TRBJ2-1; 8 positions agree with TRBD2. Trimming took 2 bases from V and 9 from J; bases not matched to a gene: 9. The CDR3 loop spans 15 amino acids. Germline V gives CDR1 MRHNA, CDR2 SNTAGT.

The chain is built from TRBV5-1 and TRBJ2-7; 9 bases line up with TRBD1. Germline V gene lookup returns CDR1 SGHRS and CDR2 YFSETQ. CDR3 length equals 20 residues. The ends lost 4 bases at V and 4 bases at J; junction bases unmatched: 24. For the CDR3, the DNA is TGCGCCAGCAGCCTGCGGGGGACAGGGCGAGCCCGCGATTATTATTACGAGCAGTACTTC. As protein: CASSLRGTGRARDYYYEQYF. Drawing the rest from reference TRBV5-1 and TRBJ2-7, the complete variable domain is KAGVTQTPRYLIKTRGQQVTLSCSPISGHRSVSWYQQTPGQGLQFLFEYFSETQRNKGNFPGRFSGRQFSNSRSEMNVSTLELGDSALYLCASSLRGTGRARDYYYEQYFGPGTRLTVT.

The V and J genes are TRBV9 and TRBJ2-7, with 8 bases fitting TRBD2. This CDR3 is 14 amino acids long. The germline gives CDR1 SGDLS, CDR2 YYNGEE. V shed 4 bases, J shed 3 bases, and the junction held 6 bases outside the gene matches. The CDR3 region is CASSTGSGIYEQYF. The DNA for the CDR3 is TGTGCCAGCAGCACAGGTAGCGGGATCTACGAGCAGTACTTC.

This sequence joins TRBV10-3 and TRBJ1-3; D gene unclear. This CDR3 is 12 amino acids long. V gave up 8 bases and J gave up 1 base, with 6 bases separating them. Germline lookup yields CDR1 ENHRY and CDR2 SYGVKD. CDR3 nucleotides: TGTGCCATCTCTTTTTCTGGAAACACCATATATTTT. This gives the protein CAISFSGNTIYF.

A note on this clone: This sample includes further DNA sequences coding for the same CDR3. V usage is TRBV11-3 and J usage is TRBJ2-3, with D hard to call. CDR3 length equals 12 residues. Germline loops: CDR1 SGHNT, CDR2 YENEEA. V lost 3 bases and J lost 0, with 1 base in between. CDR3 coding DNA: TGTGCCAGCAGCTTTAGCACAGATACGCAGTATTTT. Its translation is CASSFSTDTQYF.

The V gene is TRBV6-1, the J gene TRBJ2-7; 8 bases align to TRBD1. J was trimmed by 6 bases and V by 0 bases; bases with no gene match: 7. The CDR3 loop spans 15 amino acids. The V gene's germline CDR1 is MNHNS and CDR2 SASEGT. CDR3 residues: CASSEAPGQGGEQYF. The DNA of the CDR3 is TGTGCCAGCAGTGAAGCGCCCGGACAGGGTGGCGAGCAGTACTTC.

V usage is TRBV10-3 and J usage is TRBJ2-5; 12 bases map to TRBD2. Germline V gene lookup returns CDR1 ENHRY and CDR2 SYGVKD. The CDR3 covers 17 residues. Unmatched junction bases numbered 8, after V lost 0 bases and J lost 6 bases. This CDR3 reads CAISESSALAGGKTQYF. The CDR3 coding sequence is TGTGCCATCAGTGAGTCTTCTGCCCTAGCGGGAGGGAAGACCCAGTACTTC.

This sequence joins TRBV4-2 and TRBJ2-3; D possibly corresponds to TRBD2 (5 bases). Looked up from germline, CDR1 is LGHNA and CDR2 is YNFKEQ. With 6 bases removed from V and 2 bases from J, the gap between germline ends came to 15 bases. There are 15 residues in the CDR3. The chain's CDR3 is CASRLGGAVTDTQYF. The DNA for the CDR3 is TGTGCCAGCAGGTTAGGTGGAGCGGTCACAGATACGCAGTATTTT.